The 26 T cell receptor beta chains given below trace back to one sample, sequenced in a study of CD8+CD57+ T cells in acquired aplastic anemia. Patients included in sequencing had previously demonstrated CD8+CD57+ cell expansion by flow cytometry. Genomic DNA, serving as template, underwent TCR beta VDJ and CDR3 profiling. MiXCR, run by TCRdb on the reads, gives a single entry per CDR3 protein. The profile shows under 200,000 distinct CDR3 sequences, around 48% of them singletons. Input material: sorted CD4+, CD8+, or CD8+CD57+ T cells (not recorded which) from PBMCs. The receptors were sampled from a human donor with aplastic anemia.

As for this clonotype: The CDR3 does not close with the conserved phenylalanine or tryptophan, likely indicating a read error. The V call is TRBV6-5, the J call TRBJ2-7; D is unclear. CDR1 MNHEY and CDR2 SVGAGI come from the germline V gene. This CDR3 contains 14 residues. Deletions cut 2 bases from V and 4 bases from J, with 12 bases between. The CDR3 loop is CASSYLLGAYEQYL. CDR3 in DNA: TGTGCCAGCAGTTACCTTCTCGGCGCTTACGAGCAGTACCTC.

CDR3: CASSSPSGWGGGGYTF. The CDR3 DNA reads TGTGCCAGCAGCTCTCCATCCGGCTGGGGGGGAGGTGGCTACACCTTC. The V and J genes are TRBV11-1 and TRBJ1-2, with D perhaps TRBD1 (5 bases). The V and J ends lost 4 bases and 7 bases respectively, with 22 bases between them. Looked up from germline, CDR1 is SGHAT and CDR2 is FQDESV (reference sequence). The CDR3 covers 16 residues.

This chain connects TRBV20-1 to TRBJ2-1; 9 bases fit TRBD2. The CDR3 runs 13 residues. Germline lookup yields CDR1 DFQATT and CDR2 SNEGSKA (reference sequence). With V trimmed by 5 bases and J by 10 bases, 9 bases remained unmatched. CDR3 in DNA: TGCAGTGCTGAAGAAAGCGGGGGGTCAGAGCAGTTCTTC. Translated: CSAEESGGSEQFF.

The rearrangement uses TRBV29-1 and TRBJ1-3; D gene uncertain. Trimming removed 4 bases at V and 0 bases at J, with 16 bases between. The CDR3 is made up of 16 amino acids. Per germline, CDR1 SQVTM and CDR2 ANQGSEA. CDR3 sequence reads: CSVVGRRGISGNTIYF. CDR3 DNA: TGCAGCGTTGTTGGGCGGCGCGGGATCTCTGGAAACACCATATATTTT. Filled out from reference TRBV29-1 and TRBJ1-3, the complete variable domain reads SAVISQKPSRDICQRGTSLTIQCQVDSQVTMMFWYRQQPGQSLTLIATANQGSEATYESGFVIDKFPISRPNLTFSTLTVSNMSPEDSSIYLCSVVGRRGISGNTIYFGEGSWLTVV.

This clonotype has just one count. The gene calls are TRBV4-1 and TRBJ2-7, with D perhaps matching TRBD1 (6 bases). CDR1 and CDR2 (germline): MGHRA, YSYEKL. Trimming removed 0 bases from V and 5 bases from J, with 11 bases in between. This CDR3 has 14 residues. CDR3 DNA: TGCGCCAGCAGCCAAGATGGGCAGGGGAACGAGCAGTACTTC. Amino acid sequence: CASSQDGQGNEQYF.

This clonotype has a count of ten or more. The CDR3 DNA reads as TGTGCCAGCAGTATATTTGCCATGGGACTCTACAATGAGCAGTTCTTC. It encodes CASSIFAMGLYNEQFF. This chain connects TRBV25-1 to TRBJ2-1; TRBD2 is a possible D gene (6 bases). This CDR3 is 16 amino acids long. Per the germline V gene, CDR1 is MGHDK and CDR2 is SYGVNS. Trimming removed 5 bases from V and 3 bases from J, with 17 bases in between.

Ten or more counts support this clonotype. The CDR3 loop reads CASHRYNEQFF. As DNA, the CDR3 is TGTGCCAGCCACCGATACAATGAGCAGTTCTTC. The rearrangement links TRBV2 to TRBJ2-1; no firm D call. The length of the CDR3 is 11 residues. Between the trimmed V and J ends, which lost 8 bases and 4 bases, there was a span of 6 bases. Germline-derived CDR1 and CDR2 are SNHLY and FYNNEI.

The V gene is TRBV6-1, the J gene TRBJ2-4; D remains ambiguous. Trimming removed 4 bases from V and 5 bases from J, with 15 bases in between. CDR1 is MNHNS and CDR2 is SASEGT in the germline V gene. This CDR3 comprises 15 residues. The chain's CDR3 is CASSGVGFEENIQYF. The DNA for the CDR3 is TGTGCCAGCAGTGGGGTGGGTTTTGAGGAAAACATTCAGTACTTC.

The rearrangement joins TRBV10-3 to TRBJ2-1; TRBD2 might be the D (5 bases). The CDR3 consists of 14 residues. Trimming cost V 3 bases and J 4 bases, with 10 bases left between them. The germline V gene encodes CDR1 ENHRY and CDR2 SYGVKD. Here the CDR3 reads CAISDDTSYNEQFF. The CDR3 bases are TGTGCCATCAGTGACGACACTAGTTACAATGAGCAGTTCTTC.

This clonotype occurred a few times. The V and J genes are TRBV2 and TRBJ1-1; tentatively, D is TRBD1 (5 bases). From germline, CDR1 is SNHLY and CDR2 FYNNEI. The CDR3 runs to 13 residues. V was shortened by 4 bases and J by 4 bases, with 10 bases between the two germline ends. In DNA form, the CDR3 reads TGTGCCAGCAGTGGGGGCTCCACCACTGAAGCTTTCTTT. Amino acids: CASSGGSTTEAFF.

The chain links TRBV29-1 to TRBJ2-7; D is unclear. Germline values: CDR1 SQVTM, CDR2 ANQGSEA. CDR3 length equals 11 residues. The V end lost 4 bases, the J end lost 3 bases, and 7 bases lay between the germline ends. The CDR3 is CSVGSYYEQYF. The DNA of the CDR3 is TGCAGCGTTGGGTCATACTACGAGCAGTACTTC.

The sample holds many counts of this clonotype. The chain combines TRBV28 with TRBJ2-7; no clear D gene. Per germline, CDR1 MDHEN and CDR2 SYDVKM. This CDR3 has 12 residues. V lost 6 bases to trimming and J lost 7 bases, with 13 bases between them. The CDR3 protein is CASRTGLGEQYF. For the CDR3, the DNA is TGTGCCAGCAGGACCGGGTTAGGGGAGCAGTACTTC.

This clonotype was picked up many times. J is TRBJ2-7 and V is TRBV7-9, with 9 bases identical to TRBD1. CDR3 size: 15 residues. Germline V gene lookup returns CDR1 SEHNR and CDR2 FQNEAQ (reference sequence). The J segment lost 7 bases and the V segment lost 5 bases, leaving 12 bases of the junction unmatched. In DNA form, the CDR3 reads TGTGCCAGCAGCGGCCGGGACAGGGCCTTCGGGGAGCAGTACTTC. This gives the protein CASSGRDRAFGEQYF.

V and J are TRBV5-1 and TRBJ2-7, with D unresolved. Trimming took off 5 bases at V and 2 bases at J, with 8 bases between the two ends. The CDR3 covers 12 residues. CDR1 is SGHRS, CDR2 YFSETQ, per germline. Here the CDR3 reads CASRYEAYEQYF. The CDR3 DNA reads as TGCGCCAGCAGGTATGAGGCCTACGAGCAGTACTTC.

This clonotype was counted at least ten times. This chain links TRBV14 with TRBJ2-5, with D unclear. Germline CDR1 is SGHDN and CDR2 is FVKESK. The V and J ends lost 3 bases and 6 bases respectively, with 5 bases between them. This CDR3 comprises 11 residues. The CDR3 coding sequence is TGTGCCAGCAGCCAGGCTCAGACCCAGTACTTC. It codes for CASSQAQTQYF.

Regarding this clonotype: Its ends do not fully match the called genes, so a read error is possible. The V call is TRBV10-3, the J call TRBJ2-2; D is possibly TRBD2 (5 bases). From germline, CDR1 is ENHRY and CDR2 SYGVKD. There are 14 residues in the CDR3. The CDR3: CATQEYWSSGELVF. The CDR3 DNA follows: TGTGCCACCCAAGAATATTGGTCATCCGGGGAGCTGGTTTTT.

This clonotype was found many times. The gene calls are TRBV6-5 and TRBJ2-3; 7 nucleotides match TRBD1. Germline CDR1 is MNHEY and CDR2 is SVGAGI. Germline trimming cut 8 bases from V and 10 bases from J; bases unmatched to any gene: 12. CDR3 size: 13 residues. As DNA, the CDR3 is TGTGCCAGCCATAGTCGAGCGCAGGGGGCGCAGTATTTT. Its translation is CASHSRAQGAQYF.

The J gene is TRBJ1-6, the V gene TRBV19, with 7 bases fitting TRBD1. Germline V CDR1 and CDR2: LNHDA, SQIVND (reference sequence). V gave up 3 bases and J gave up 7 bases; unmatched junction bases: 6. This CDR3 comprises 15 residues. Here the CDR3 DNA reads TGTGCCAGTAGTATCCGTCCAGGGGGGAATTCACCCCTCCACTTT. Its protein is CASSIRPGGNSPLHF.

The table lists this clonotype with a count of one. The chain employs TRBV7-9 and TRBJ2-7; D remains ambiguous. The germline CDR1 and CDR2 sequences are SEHNR and FQNEAQ (reference sequence). With 1 base removed from V and 7 bases from J, the gap between germline ends came to 8 bases. The CDR3 is made up of 12 amino acids. CDR3 sequence (DNA): TGTGCCAGCAGCTTAGTCAGGACGGAGCAGTACTTC. Translating gives CASSLVRTEQYF.

The V gene is TRBV7-3, the J gene TRBJ2-7; D is tentatively TRBD1 or TRBD2 (5 bases each). Trimming removed 4 bases from V and 3 bases from J, with 13 bases in between. This CDR3 region has 14 residues. The germline CDR1 and CDR2 sequences are SGHTA and FQGTGA. CDR3 in amino acids: CASSSGDLIYEQYF. CDR3 bases: TGTGCCAGCAGCTCCGGGGACCTTATCTACGAGCAGTACTTC.

The genes are TRBV19 and TRBJ2-7; unclear D gene. Germline assignment: CDR1 LNHDA and CDR2 SQIVND (reference sequence). The CDR3 contains 15 residues. V was cut by 0 bases and J by 0 bases, with 9 bases left in between. In DNA form, the CDR3 reads TGTGCCAGTAGTATAGAGGTGGGCAGCTCCTACGAGCAGTACTTC. Its protein is CASSIEVGSSYEQYF.

Points on this clonotype: One end of the junction does not line up with germline, which may come from a read error. V and J are TRBV10-1 and TRBJ2-7, with D tentatively TRBD1 (5 bases). The length of the CDR3 is 14 residues. Germline values: CDR1 WNHNN, CDR2 SYGVQD (reference sequence). In DNA form, the CDR3 reads TGCGCCAGCACCCAAAGACAGAAAGAATACGAGCAGTGCTTC. It yields the protein CASTQRQKEYEQCF.

This clonotype was found many times. The chain recombines TRBV15 with TRBJ2-1; TRBD1 aligns across 8 bases. V trimming: 3 bases; J trimming: 8 bases; junction bases outside the gene matches: 3. This CDR3 is built from 13 residues. The V gene's germline CDR1 is LNHNV and CDR2 YYDKDF (reference sequence). The CDR3 region is CATSRDRADEQFF. In DNA, the CDR3 is TGTGCCACCAGCAGGGACAGGGCGGATGAGCAGTTCTTC.

This clonotype came up a few times. The chain has TRBV4-2 and TRBJ2-1; D possibly uses TRBD1 or TRBD2 (6 bases each). V lost 1 base to trimming and J lost 2 bases, with 15 bases between them. The length of the CDR3 is 17 residues. Germline CDR1 and CDR2: LGHNA and YNFKEQ. CDR3 nucleotides: TGTGCCAGCAGCCAAGGGAGGGGGGACCTTACCTACAATGAGCAGTTCTTC. The encoded protein is CASSQGRGDLTYNEQFF.

The V call is TRBV29-1, the J call TRBJ2-5; a weak D match, TRBD1 (5 bases). This CDR3 spans 13 amino acids. The germline V gene encodes CDR1 SQVTM and CDR2 ANQGSEA. Trimming cost V 4 bases and J 5 bases, with 14 bases left between them. CDR3 amino acids: CSVVGRALETQYF. The CDR3 DNA is TGCAGCGTTGTGGGCAGGGCGCTTGAGACCCAGTACTTC.

In its sample, this clonotype was seen a few times. The chain couples TRBV9 to TRBJ2-1, with 14 bases fitting TRBD2. With V trimmed by 3 bases and J by 9 bases, 20 bases remained unmatched. The CDR3 extends over 20 amino acids. Germline lookup yields CDR1 SGDLS and CDR2 YYNGEE. The DNA for the CDR3 is TGTGCCAGCAGCGCGCGACTAGCGGGGGGGGCTTCCCCCTTCAATAGTGAGCAGTTCTTC. As protein: CASSARLAGGASPFNSEQFF. Complete variable domain (other parts from reference TRBV9 and TRBJ2-1): DSGVTQTPKHLITATGQRVTLRCSPRSGDLSVYWYQQSLDQGLQFLIQYYNGEERAKGNILERFSAQQFPDLHSELNLSSLELGDSALYFCASSARLAGGASPFNSEQFFGPGTRLTVL.